Listed here are 16 T cell receptor beta chains from one sample, sequenced in a study of T cell changes during pregnancy in multiple sclerosis (dated by TCRdb to about 2019). Receptors were amplified or captured by the immunoSEQ multiplex PCR assay. The source is immuneACCESS, and TCRdb retained only in-frame sequences with V and J called. Part of the clones is not carried over; for the studies checked, unresolved V genes explain less than half of this, and the remainder is unexplained. The sample yields over 70,000 clones; 85% to 95% were counted once. The ten largest clones represent around 1.8% of the sample. Sequenced material: peripheral blood, taken in the first trimester of pregnancy. These receptors all stem from a female donor in good health, enrolled as a control in a pregnancy study.

This chain links TRBV9 with TRBJ1-1; D might be TRBD1 (5 bases). Per the germline V gene, CDR1 is SGDLS and CDR2 is YYNGEE. The V gene lost 4 bases and the J gene lost 4 bases, with 17 bases spanning the gap. This CDR3 has 15 residues. CDR3 sequence (DNA): TGTGCCAGCAGCCCCGTGGGGCAGGGTAGCACTGAAGCTTTCTTT. This gives the protein CASSPVGQGSTEAFF.

J is TRBJ1-2 and V is TRBV6-6; 9 bases line up with TRBD1. This CDR3 has 14 residues. Trimming at V came to 8 bases and at J to 2 bases, leaving 6 bases not matched to a gene. In germline, CDR1 is MNHNY, CDR2 SVGAGI (reference sequence). In DNA form, the CDR3 reads TGTGCCAGCGTTCAGACAGGGGGAAACTATGGCTACACCTTC. Its protein is CASVQTGGNYGYTF.

This clone has only one observation. The V and J genes are TRBV4-2 and TRBJ1-4, with D perhaps matching TRBD1 (5 bases). Trimming left V 5 bases short and J 8 bases short, with 15 bases between. CDR1 LGHNA and CDR2 YNFKEQ come from the germline V gene. CDR3 size: 14 residues. The DNA for the CDR3 is TGTGCCAGCAGCGGTATGGGGGGAGAAGAAAAACTGTTTTTT. Protein sequence: CASSGMGGEEKLFF.

The chain employs TRBV5-1 and TRBJ1-1; possible D gene TRBD1, 6 bases. V lost 3 bases, J lost 0 bases, and 9 bases lay in between. This CDR3 has 14 residues. From germline, CDR1 is SGHRS and CDR2 YFSETQ. The CDR3 nucleotides are TGCGCCAGCAGCTATACAGGGATGAACACTGAAGCTTTCTTT. Protein product: CASSYTGMNTEAFF.

The gene calls are TRBV19 and TRBJ2-1, with a tentative D call TRBD2 (6 bases). Deletions cut 1 base from V and 7 bases from J, with 11 bases between. This CDR3 contains 14 residues. Germline V gene lookup returns CDR1 LNHDA and CDR2 SQIVND (reference sequence). CDR3 DNA sequence: TGTGCCAGTAGTATAGCGGGGGATAGGAATGAGCAGTTCTTC. Its protein product is CASSIAGDRNEQFF.

The chain employs TRBV6-5 and TRBJ1-6, with a weak D call TRBD1 (6 bases). CDR3 length equals 12 residues. V was clipped by 4 bases and J by 9 bases, with 7 bases between them. Germline V lookup: CDR1 MNHEY, CDR2 SVGAGI. The CDR3 DNA is TGTGCCAGCAGTTCAGGGGTTTCACCCCTCCACTTT. It specifies CASSSGVSPLHF.

This chain uses TRBV7-9 with TRBJ1-1; 10 positions match TRBD1. Germline values: CDR1 SEHNR, CDR2 FQNEAQ (reference sequence). The CDR3 has 14 amino acids. V lost 5 bases, J lost 4 bases, and 4 bases stayed unmatched. The CDR3 region has the DNA TGTGCCAGCAGCGGATGGACAGGGGGCACTGAAGCTTTCTTT. Its translation is CASSGWTGGTEAFF.

This clone occurred once. V is TRBV5-1 and J is TRBJ2-7, with 10 positions matching TRBD2. Looked up from germline, CDR1 is SGHRS and CDR2 is YFSETQ. V gave up 2 bases and J gave up 3 bases; unmatched junction bases: 5. The CDR3 sequence is 15 residues long. The CDR3 DNA follows: TGCGCCAGCAGCTTAACTAGCGGGGCTTTCTACGAGCAGTACTTC. Translating it yields CASSLTSGAFYEQYF.

The chain uses TRBV5-6 and TRBJ2-5, with D uncertain. This CDR3 comprises 13 residues. The V gene lost 2 bases and the J gene lost 5 bases, with 10 bases spanning the gap. Germline V gene lookup returns CDR1 SGHDT and CDR2 YYEEEE. CDR3 DNA: TGTGCCAGCAGCTTAATTCCGGAGGAGACCCAGTACTTC. It translates to CASSLIPEETQYF.

This clone was found a few times. This sequence joins TRBV5-5 and TRBJ1-2; tentatively, D is TRBD1 (5 bases). V lost 1 base, J lost 0 bases, and 10 bases lay in between. Per germline, CDR1 SGHKS and CDR2 YYEKEE (reference sequence). CDR3 length: 15 residues. For the CDR3, the DNA is TGTGCCAGCAGCTTGTCAGACAGCCCTAACTATGGCTACACCTTC. Amino acid sequence: CASSLSDSPNYGYTF.

The rearrangement uses TRBV28 and TRBJ1-4; D gene unclear. CDR1 and CDR2 from the germline V gene are MDHEN and SYDVKM. Trimming removed 6 bases from V and 0 bases from J, with 11 bases in between. The CDR3 has 15 amino acids. The CDR3 here is CASRRAGATNEKLFF. In DNA form, the CDR3 reads TGTGCCAGCAGGAGGGCGGGTGCAACTAATGAAAAACTGTTTTTT.

The chain joins TRBV7-2 to TRBJ1-1; unclear D gene. The CDR3 is made up of 13 amino acids. Trimming stripped 5 bases from V and 0 bases from J, with 7 bases between. The germline gives CDR1 SGHTA, CDR2 FQGNSA. CDR3 coding DNA: TGTGCCAGCAGCCGAAACATGAACACTGAAGCTTTCTTT. Translated: CASSRNMNTEAFF.

The V gene is TRBV14, the J gene TRBJ1-2, with unresolved D. CDR3 length equals 13 residues. The V end lost 1 base, the J end lost 3 bases, and 6 bases lay between the germline ends. CDR1 and CDR2 from the germline V gene are SGHDN and FVKESK. The CDR3 sequence: CASSQGLYYGYTF. CDR3 bases: TGTGCCAGCAGCCAAGGACTGTACTATGGCTACACCTTC.

This CDR3 reads CASSLAFGGRNTEAFF. Here the CDR3 DNA reads TGTGCCAGCAGCTTGGCTTTCGGAGGCAGGAACACTGAAGCTTTCTTT. This sequence joins TRBV5-4 and TRBJ1-1; D uncertain. Germline loops: CDR1 SGHNT, CDR2 YYREEE (reference sequence). The CDR3 sequence is 16 residues long. Trimming cost V 0 bases and J 1 base, with 13 bases left between them.

CDR3 region: CASSQPTRRQGEAFF. For the CDR3, the DNA is TGCGCCAGCAGCCAACCCACTAGGCGACAGGGTGAGGCTTTCTTT. This chain connects TRBV4-3 to TRBJ1-1; TRBD1 aligns across 7 bases. With V trimmed by 2 bases and J by 11 bases, 14 bases remained unmatched. CDR3 size: 15 residues. CDR1 is LGHNA, CDR2 YSLEER, per germline.

The V gene is TRBV5-5, the J gene TRBJ1-4; the D is unclear. Trimming pared 0 bases from V and 0 bases from J, leaving 6 bases between. Per the germline V gene, CDR1 is SGHKS and CDR2 is YYEKEE (reference sequence). CDR3 length equals 15 residues. The CDR3 bases are TGTGCCAGCAGCTTGGTCGTTTCAACTAATGAAAAACTGTTTTTT. It translates to CASSLVVSTNEKLFF.